Listed below are T cell receptor beta chains from one sample, sequenced in a study of Ad26.COV2.S vaccination and SARS-CoV-2 variants. Assay: immunoSEQ multiplex PCR; the TCRdb copy retains only in-frame clones and omits some. The table includes fewer than 900,000 clones, about 89% detected once. The material sequenced was peripheral blood, taken in a trial of Ad26.COV2.S vaccine versus placebo. These receptors were taken from a person between 18 and 59 years old who received the Ad26.COV2.S COVID-19 vaccine or a placebo. Each CDR3 is given without its conserved first and last residue. Fields, in order: V gene, J gene, D gene, CDR3 protein. D genes are given only for firm matches.

v_gene: TRBV6-6; j_gene: TRBJ2-1; d_gene: TRBD1; CDR3aa: ASSYSEAGGNEQF
v_gene: TRBV21-1; j_gene: TRBJ1-2; d_gene: .; CDR3aa: ASSYRHRLGYGYT
v_gene: TRBV7-2; j_gene: TRBJ2-3; d_gene: .; CDR3aa: ASQIEAGTQY
v_gene: TRBV19; j_gene: TRBJ2-6; d_gene: .; CDR3aa: ASKLGAGANVLT
v_gene: TRBV6-4; j_gene: TRBJ2-3; d_gene: TRBD2; CDR3aa: ASSWTSGSPDTQY
v_gene: TRBV7-9; j_gene: TRBJ1-1; d_gene: .; CDR3aa: ASSELPGLEAF
v_gene: TRBV4-3; j_gene: TRBJ2-5; d_gene: TRBD1; CDR3aa: ASSQEEGAGETQY
v_gene: TRBV11-3; j_gene: TRBJ2-2; d_gene: .; CDR3aa: ASRLQATGELF
v_gene: TRBV24-1; j_gene: TRBJ2-1; d_gene: .; CDR3aa: ATSDSSYNEQF
v_gene: TRBV4-3; j_gene: TRBJ2-7; d_gene: .; CDR3aa: ASGIGLTYEQY
v_gene: TRBV5-1; j_gene: TRBJ1-3; d_gene: .; CDR3aa: ASSFDRVSSGNTIY
v_gene: TRBV11-2; j_gene: TRBJ1-6; d_gene: .; CDR3aa: ASSLARGLGSPLH
v_gene: TRBV11-1; j_gene: TRBJ2-2; d_gene: .; CDR3aa: ASSKLVPGELF
v_gene: TRBV10-2; j_gene: TRBJ2-5; d_gene: TRBD2; CDR3aa: ASRLAGGSQETQY
v_gene: TRBV11-3; j_gene: TRBJ2-2; d_gene: .; CDR3aa: ASSLGQPNTGELF
v_gene: TRBV5-1; j_gene: TRBJ2-7; d_gene: TRBD2; CDR3aa: ASSLSGRANEQY
v_gene: TRBV5-1; j_gene: TRBJ1-5; d_gene: .; CDR3aa: ASSLVGNSNQPQH
v_gene: TRBV19; j_gene: TRBJ2-3; d_gene: .; CDR3aa: ASSISSRPDTQY
v_gene: TRBV19; j_gene: TRBJ2-5; d_gene: .; CDR3aa: ASPLASGQETQY
v_gene: TRBV5-1; j_gene: TRBJ2-7; d_gene: .; CDR3aa: ASSLVQGGNEQY
v_gene: TRBV19; j_gene: TRBJ2-1; d_gene: .; CDR3aa: ASSISGVYNEQF
v_gene: TRBV6-5; j_gene: TRBJ2-7; d_gene: .; CDR3aa: ASSYSRLGHEQY
v_gene: TRBV7-9; j_gene: TRBJ1-2; d_gene: .; CDR3aa: ASSPRGGRTYGYT
v_gene: TRBV6-6; j_gene: TRBJ1-4; d_gene: .; CDR3aa: ASTPGLGLNEKLF
v_gene: TRBV11-2; j_gene: TRBJ2-3; d_gene: .; CDR3aa: ASSSDADTQY
v_gene: TRBV9; j_gene: TRBJ2-2; d_gene: TRBD2; CDR3aa: ASSGVAGNTGELF
v_gene: TRBV7-9; j_gene: TRBJ2-7; d_gene: .; CDR3aa: ASSLGGTYEQY
v_gene: TRBV7-2; j_gene: TRBJ1-5; d_gene: TRBD1; CDR3aa: ASSATSDRGYSNQPQH
v_gene: TRBV24-1; j_gene: TRBJ2-6; d_gene: TRBD2; CDR3aa: ATSAGGSGANVLT
v_gene: TRBV19; j_gene: TRBJ2-1; d_gene: .; CDR3aa: ASSGRTANEQF
v_gene: TRBV27; j_gene: TRBJ2-7; d_gene: TRBD1; CDR3aa: ASSLSCSGQFCYEQY